This TCR beta chain stems from a study of shared clonotypes between healthy human individuals (dated by TCRdb to between 2020 and 2021). Context from the whole study: A couple of women and three men aged 18 to 49 years were included in the cohort. To estimate repertoire size and how much clonotype sharing occurs between individuals, the study deeply sequenced the blood TCR repertoires of five healthy adults. Per donor, three plates each were used for CD4 naive and CD4 memory, two for CD8 naive, and one for CD8 memory. Leukapheresis yielded between about 0.9 and 10 billion PBMCs per donor. To increase sequencing depth and limit assay-specific biases, different laboratories used diverse techniques to prepare libraries and sequence TCR repertoires.

As for this clone: The antigen it binds to is not known. Base qualities are not at hand, and no much larger clone is one base apart.

From its cysteine to its phenylalanine, the CDR3 spans 17 amino acids. CDR3 DNA only is kept here, 51 bases in frame from base 1. The germline V gene gives CDR1 as SGHTA and CDR2 as FQGNSA. Cut back by 1 base and 3 bases, the V and J ends lie 17 bases apart. The donors were healthy, HIV-negative adults with no recently reported acute infections or vaccinations. Every donor was a Caucasian adult living in Nashville, Tennessee, USA. CD4+ T cells were enriched through magnetic negative selection, after which naive cells were positively selected on CD45RA and the remaining negative fraction served as the memory subset. Blood was collected by leukapheresis, and PBMCs were isolated by Ficoll-Histopaque density gradient centrifugation and then cryopreserved in liquid nitrogen vapor phase. Analytical flow cytometry was used to check the purity and quantity of every magnetically sorted T cell population. Genomic DNA was isolated from each sorted fraction and quantified by UV absorbance on a Nanodrop 2000c.

Here is what the overall study found, with its caveats: Naive subsets generally had larger estimated clonotype richness than memory subsets. Rarefaction of sorted-subset datasets indicated incomplete sequencing despite the large sequencing depth. The small number of donors limited the genetic and exposure-history diversity represented. Sampling was limited to blood, and TCR repertoires in tissue likely differ from TCR repertoires in blood. Based on pairwise subsampling, the degree of clonotype sharing among donors was expected to be affected by sequencing depth. Compared with non-shared clonotypes, clonotypes shared by all four sorted-subset donors had higher generation probabilities. Roughly 5% of naive CD4, more than 3% of naive CD8, roughly 2.4% of memory CD4, and about 0.4% of memory CD8 clonotypes were shared across a few donors.

TCR CDR3 regions were amplified from genomic DNA by multiplex PCR using the deep immunoSEQ assay. Genomic DNA extracted from each cell subset was distributed evenly over all wells of several immunoSEQ 96-well plates, and each plate served as one replicate. Each replicate PCR for sorted subsets received about 0.2 ug genomic DNA, equal to tens of thousands of T cell genomes. Purified libraries were quantified with a Qubit 3.0 fluorometer, sized on a Bioanalyzer 2100, and re-quantified with the KAPA Library Quantification kit. Every immunoSEQ 96-well plate was sequenced on a separate single-read 150-cycle Illumina NextSeq 550 flow cell. Per the source publication's procedure: The immunoSEQ output contained only junctional sequences without quality scores, so filtering could not match that applied to full-length reads. To assign V/J genes and CDR3, sequences were annotated against IMGT germline references using PyIR, a Python wrapper for IgBLAST v1.9. Any read was removed if the V/J assignment was weak (E-value above 1e-6), the CDR3 was missing, or the read contained stop codons, out-of-frame junctions, or ambiguous translated residues. A V3J clonotype was defined by an identical inferred V gene, J gene, and CDR3 amino acid sequence. The percentage overlap between two repertoires was calculated by dividing the number of shared unique clonotypes by the size of the smaller repertoire. Three approaches were used to assess repertoire richness: RTK rarefaction, the Chao1 estimator, and Recon v2.1 estimates of unobserved clonotypes. For all TCRbeta clonotypes obtained by the gDNA method from a few donors, generation probabilities were computed with OLGA. Held by TCRdb, this immuneACCESS table contains in-frame sequences only and omits some clones. Under half of the omission traces to an unresolved V gene where checked; the cause of the rest is unknown. V and J calls plus clone size are reproduced from that table; the DNA served to infer D and trimming. Present in this sample are 2 million or so clones, roughly 94% of which were seen just once. The top ten hold 0.13% of the sample.

This clonotype originated in a man between 18 and 29 years old in good health. The sequence is built from TRBV7-2 and TRBJ2-3, with the D gene possibly TRBD1 or TRBD2, each one fitting 6 bases. The sequenced material came from naive CD4+ T cells sorted from blood. In the paper's terms, the cell subset or site label means: CD45RA+ positively selected. The bases read TGTGCCAGCAGCTTAGATCCGGGGGCGCTGGGGACAGATACGCAGTATTTT. This codes for CASSLDPGALGTDTQYF. The reference TRBV7-2 and TRBJ2-3 proteins fill in what lies around the CDR3, so the full variable domain reads GAGVSQSPSNKVTEKGKDVELRCDPISGHTALYWYRQSLGQGLEFLIYFQGNSAPDKSGLPSDRFSAERTGGSVSTLTIQRTQQEDSAVYLCASSLDPGALGTDTQYFGPGTRLTVL.